This is a list of T cell receptor beta chains from one sample in a study of shared clonotypes between healthy human individuals. Some clones are missing from TCRdb's copy, which holds only in-frame ones; the method was immunoSEQ multiplex PCR. The sample includes approximately 2.4 million clones, around 95% of them seen just once. Sequenced: naive CD4+ T cells sorted from blood. The receptors were sampled from a man aged 18 to 30 in good health. CDR3s leave out the opening cysteine and the closing phenylalanine or tryptophan. Rows may omit the clone size; those that give it use once, few, many or a size class.

11	TRBJ2-1	TRBV6-5	once	ASIGTEANEQF
11	TRBJ2-5	TRBV5-1	-	ASSLVLPETQY
10	TRBJ2-2	TRBV27	few	ASSRNTGELF
12	TRBJ1-4	TRBV2	-	ASSAGTGTEKLF
12	TRBJ2-5	TRBV27	-	ASSLRLEGETQY
13	TRBJ1-5	TRBV5-5	-	ASRPTGSENQPQH
12	TRBJ1-1	TRBV14	-	ASSQNLKNTEAF
13	TRBJ1-1	TRBV27	-	ASTPSINLNTEAF
12	TRBJ2-2	TRBV30	-	AWHGQRETGELF
10	TRBJ2-3	TRBV2	-	ASSEEASTQY
11	TRBJ1-6	TRBV7-9	-	ASSLVGDSPLH
13	TRBJ2-3	TRBV9	-	ASSVQTGPTDTQY
12	TRBJ2-7	TRBV28	-	ASSLEPRAYEQY
10	TRBJ2-7	TRBV19	-	ASSTGGAEQY
11	TRBJ2-1	TRBV5-1	-	ASSLDIYNEQF
12	TRBJ2-5	TRBV28	-	ASSSRDFKETQY
16	TRBJ2-2	TRBV9	once	ASSVLAGALSGTGELF
13	TRBJ2-5	TRBV7-9	-	ASSRETGGQETQY
16	TRBJ2-6	TRBV7-3	-	ASSLTGQGALGANVLT
13	TRBJ1-2	TRBV5-6	-	ASTPTGRSNYGYT